The entry below gives a single T cell receptor beta chain sequence along with its context. Its cognate antigen is unknown. Unique molecular identifiers were built into the TCRbeta library. One entry per CDR3 protein, called by TCRdb with MiXCR from the PCR reads. The sample lists just over 950,000 distinct CDR3 sequences, about 29% occurring once. The sample comes from a study of T-cell reconstitution after alpha-beta-depleted transplantation in children. CDR3 length: 15 amino acids. The junction had 10 bases not matched to a gene; V was cut back by 6 bases and J by 3 bases. Study outcomes and limitations: Several hundred expanded graft clones reportedly were the source of alpha-beta T cells about two months after transplant. From surviving recipient T cells and thymic progenitors came the high day-60 TCRbeta diversity observed in some patients. Diversity and T-cell counts at one year after transplant derived mostly from new T cells.

The receptor was derived from a boy under three years old who had a stem cell transplant for SCID, so the T cells may come from the graft donor. This sample comprised PBMCs, mostly from graft donor cells, obtained 360 days after TCRalphabeta/CD19-depleted stem cell transplant. This rearrangement joins TRBV12-3 or TRBV12-4 to TRBJ2-7, with TRBD2 matching over 8 bases. CDR3 amino acids: CASSLTGTSVYEQYF. DNA for the CDR3: TGTGCCAGCAGCCTTACCGGGACTAGTGTCTACGAGCAGTACTTC.